The source of this T cell receptor beta chain is a study of T-cell memory formation after mild COVID-19. The sample holds a few counts of this clonotype. Its antigen is still unknown. TCR alpha and TCR beta cDNA libraries carrying sample barcodes and UMIs were produced by 5'RACE using constant-segment primers. TCRdb reprocessed the 5' RACE reads with MiXCR, giving one entry per CDR3 protein. The data contain 560,000 or so distinct CDR3 sequences, around 15% of them singletons. Study results and limitations: Among contracting clones, CD4+ were mainly CM/EM and CD8+ enriched in EMRA. Clones contracting over day 15 to 85 were CD4/CD8 balanced, with later expanders leaning CD4+.

CDR1 and CDR2 from the germline V gene are LNHNV and YYDKDF (reference sequence). Trimming shortened V by 4 bases and J by 0 bases, and 13 bases separated the two germline ends. This CDR3 contains 15 residues. The chain uses TRBV15 and TRBJ2-7; D gene uncertain. Material: PBMCs or a T cell subset sorted from them (not recorded which). The clonotype comes from an adult woman who had mild COVID-19 (a few samples of this study predate the infection). Cell type and time point are not known. Written as DNA, the CDR3 is TGTGCCACCAGCACCTCCGTAATCAGCTCCTACGAGCAGTACTTC. Translated: CATSTSVISSYEQYF.